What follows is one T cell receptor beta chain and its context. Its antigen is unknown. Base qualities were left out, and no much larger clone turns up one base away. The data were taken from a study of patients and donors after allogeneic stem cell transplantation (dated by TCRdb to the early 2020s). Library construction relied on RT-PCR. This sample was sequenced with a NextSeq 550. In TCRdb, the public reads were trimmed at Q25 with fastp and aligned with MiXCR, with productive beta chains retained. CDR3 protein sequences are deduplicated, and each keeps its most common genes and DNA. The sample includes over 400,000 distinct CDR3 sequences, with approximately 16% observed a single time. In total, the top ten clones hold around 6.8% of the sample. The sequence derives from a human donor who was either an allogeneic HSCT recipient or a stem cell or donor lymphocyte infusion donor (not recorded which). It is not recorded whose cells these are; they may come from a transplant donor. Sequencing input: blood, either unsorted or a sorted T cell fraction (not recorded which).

At the DNA level, the sequence is TGCGCCAGCAGCTTATCTGGTGATGCTACGCAGTATTTT. The encoded protein is CASSLSGDATQYF. Rearrangement joined TRBV5-1 to TRBJ2-3; the D gene identity is not certain. Via the germline V gene, CDR1 is SGHRS and CDR2 YFSETQ. At the junction V is shortened by 2 bases and J by 8 bases, with 12 bases in between. From the cysteine through the phenylalanine, the CDR3 covers 13 amino acids. Only the CDR3 DNA stays, 39 bases, in frame from base 1.